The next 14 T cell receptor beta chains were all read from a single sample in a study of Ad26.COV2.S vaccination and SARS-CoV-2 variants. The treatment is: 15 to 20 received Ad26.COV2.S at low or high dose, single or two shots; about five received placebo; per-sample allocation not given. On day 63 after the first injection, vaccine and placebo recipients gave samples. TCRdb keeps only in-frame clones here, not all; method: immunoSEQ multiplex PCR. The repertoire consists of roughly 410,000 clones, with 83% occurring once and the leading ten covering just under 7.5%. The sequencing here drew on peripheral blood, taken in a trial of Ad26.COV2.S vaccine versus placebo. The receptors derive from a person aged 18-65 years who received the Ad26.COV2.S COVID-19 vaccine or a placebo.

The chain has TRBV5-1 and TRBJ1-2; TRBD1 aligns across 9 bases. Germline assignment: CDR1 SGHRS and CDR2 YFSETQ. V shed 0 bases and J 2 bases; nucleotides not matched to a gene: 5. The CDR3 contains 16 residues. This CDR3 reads CASSLAEGQGNYGYTF. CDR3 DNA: TGCGCCAGCAGCTTGGCCGAAGGACAGGGGAACTATGGCTACACCTTC.

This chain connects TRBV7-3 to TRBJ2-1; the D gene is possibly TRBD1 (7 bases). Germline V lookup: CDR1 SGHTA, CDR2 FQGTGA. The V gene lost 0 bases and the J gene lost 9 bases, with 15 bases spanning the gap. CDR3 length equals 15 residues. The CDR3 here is CASSLTPGQGGEQFF. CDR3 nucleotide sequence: TGTGCCAGCAGCTTAACCCCAGGGCAGGGGGGTGAGCAGTTCTTC. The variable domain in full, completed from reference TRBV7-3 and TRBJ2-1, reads GAGVSQTPSNKVTEKGKYVELRCDPISGHTALYWYRQSLGQGPEFLIYFQGTGAADDSGLPNDRFFAVRPEGSVSTLKIQRTERGDSAVYLCASSLTPGQGGEQFFGPGTRLTVL.

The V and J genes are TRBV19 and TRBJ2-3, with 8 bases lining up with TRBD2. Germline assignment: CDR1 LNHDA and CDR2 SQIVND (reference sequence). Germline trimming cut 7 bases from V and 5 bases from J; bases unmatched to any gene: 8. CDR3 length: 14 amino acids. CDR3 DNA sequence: TGTGCCAGTACCCCGCGGGGGGCGGGAGATACGCAGTATTTT. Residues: CASTPRGAGDTQYF.

CDR3 in amino acids: CAISEQGASNNEQFF. The CDR3 DNA sequence: TGTGCCATCAGTGAGCAGGGGGCATCTAACAATGAGCAGTTCTTC. V and J are TRBV10-3 and TRBJ2-1; 8 bases fit TRBD1. V shed 2 bases and J 5 bases; nucleotides not matched to a gene: 5. The CDR3 has 15 amino acids. CDR1 is ENHRY, CDR2 SYGVKD, per germline.

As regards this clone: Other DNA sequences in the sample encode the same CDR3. The CDR3 sequence: CASSLSTDTQYF. Written as DNA, the CDR3 is TGTGCCAGCAGCCTTAGCACAGATACGCAGTATTTT. This chain uses TRBV2 with TRBJ2-3; D remains ambiguous. CDR1 is SNHLY and CDR2 is FYNNEI in the germline V gene. The CDR3 contains 12 residues. Between the trimmed V and J ends, which lost 6 bases and 0 bases, there was a span of 4 bases.

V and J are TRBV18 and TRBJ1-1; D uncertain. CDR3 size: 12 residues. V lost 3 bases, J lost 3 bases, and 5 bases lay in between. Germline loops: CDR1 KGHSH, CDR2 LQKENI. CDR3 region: CASSPSHTEAFF. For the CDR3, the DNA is TGTGCCAGCTCACCGAGTCACACTGAAGCTTTCTTT.

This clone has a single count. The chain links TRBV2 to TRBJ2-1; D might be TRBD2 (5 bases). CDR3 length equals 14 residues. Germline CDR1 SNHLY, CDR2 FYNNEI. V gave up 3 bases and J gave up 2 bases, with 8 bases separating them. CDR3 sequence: CASSDSAPYNEQFF. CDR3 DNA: TGTGCCAGCAGTGATAGCGCCCCCTACAATGAGCAGTTCTTC.

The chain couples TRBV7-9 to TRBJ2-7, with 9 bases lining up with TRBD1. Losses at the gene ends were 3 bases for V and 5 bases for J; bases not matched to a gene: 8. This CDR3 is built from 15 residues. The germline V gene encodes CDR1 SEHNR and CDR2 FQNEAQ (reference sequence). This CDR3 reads CASSFLTGGFDEQYF. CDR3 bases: TGTGCCAGCAGCTTTCTGACAGGGGGGTTTGACGAGCAGTACTTC.

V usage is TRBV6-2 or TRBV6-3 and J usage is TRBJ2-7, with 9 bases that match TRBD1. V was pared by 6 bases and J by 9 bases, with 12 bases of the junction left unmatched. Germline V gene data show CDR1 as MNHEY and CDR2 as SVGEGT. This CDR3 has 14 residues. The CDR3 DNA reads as TGTGCCAGCAGCAGCCCCCGGGACAGGGCAATGCAGTACTTC. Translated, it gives CASSSPRDRAMQYF.

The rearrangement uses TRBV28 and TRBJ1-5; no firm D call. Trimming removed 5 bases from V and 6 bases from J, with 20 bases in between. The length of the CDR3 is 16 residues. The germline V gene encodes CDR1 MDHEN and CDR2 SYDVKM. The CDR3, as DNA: TGTGCCAGCAGTACCGCTTACATCGGCAGTAGTCAGCCCCAGCATTTT. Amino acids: CASSTAYIGSSQPQHF.

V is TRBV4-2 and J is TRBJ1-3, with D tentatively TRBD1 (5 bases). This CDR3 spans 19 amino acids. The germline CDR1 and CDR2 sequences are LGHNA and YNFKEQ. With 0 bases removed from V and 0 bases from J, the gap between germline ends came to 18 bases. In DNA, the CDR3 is TGTGCCAGCAGCCAAGATAGTTCAGGGTCCCCCGGCTCTGGAAACACCATATATTTT. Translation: CASSQDSSGSPGSGNTIYF.

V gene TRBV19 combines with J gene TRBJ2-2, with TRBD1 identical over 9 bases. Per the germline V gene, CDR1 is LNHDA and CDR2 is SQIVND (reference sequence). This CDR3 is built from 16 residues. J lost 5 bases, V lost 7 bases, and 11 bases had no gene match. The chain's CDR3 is CASKPGTGRRTGELFF. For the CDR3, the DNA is TGTGCCAGTAAACCCGGGACAGGGAGGAGAACCGGGGAGCTGTTTTTT.

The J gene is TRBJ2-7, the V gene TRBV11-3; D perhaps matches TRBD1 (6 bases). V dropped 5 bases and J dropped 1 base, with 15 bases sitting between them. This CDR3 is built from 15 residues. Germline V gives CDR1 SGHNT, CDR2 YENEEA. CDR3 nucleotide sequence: TGTGCCAGCAGCCCGCCCGGGACACCTTCCTACGAGCAGTACTTC. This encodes CASSPPGTPSYEQYF.

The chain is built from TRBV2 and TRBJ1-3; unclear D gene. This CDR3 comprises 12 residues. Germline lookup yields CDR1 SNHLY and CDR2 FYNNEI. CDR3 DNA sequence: TGTGCGAAGGTCGGATCTGGAAACACCATATATTTT. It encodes CAKVGSGNTIYF.